The text below deals with one T cell receptor (delta chain). This clone was counted at least ten times. The clone's antigen remains unknown. Per-base qualities were not stored, and no clone one base away is much larger. Spanning cysteine to phenylalanine, the CDR3 consists of 14 amino acids. Only the CDR3 DNA stays, 42 bases, in frame from base 1. V sheds 3 bases and J sheds 8 bases, leaving 16 bases between their ends. The germline V gene specifies TSWWSYY as CDR1 and QGS as CDR2. The library was produced with RT-PCR. Sequenced on an Illumina MiSeq. Clone calls in TCRdb were regenerated from the public reads with CATT, after which identical DNA sequences shared one row. Across this sample there are approximately 1,300 delta-chain clones, with approximately 2% seen only once. 55% to 65% of the sample lies in the top ten. This sample was taken from a study of gamma-delta T cells after stem cell transplantation (dated by TCRdb to the mid-2010s).

The material sequenced was gamma-delta T cells. The V and J genes are TRDV1 and TRDJ1, with TRDD2 perhaps the D gene, on 5 matching bases. The TCR originated in a human donor. It is not recorded whose cells these are; they may come from a transplant donor. CDR3 reads: CALGDLFLTSKLIF. The nucleotide sequence reads as follows: TGTGCTCTTGGGGACCTTTTCCTCACCTCGAAACTCATCTTT.